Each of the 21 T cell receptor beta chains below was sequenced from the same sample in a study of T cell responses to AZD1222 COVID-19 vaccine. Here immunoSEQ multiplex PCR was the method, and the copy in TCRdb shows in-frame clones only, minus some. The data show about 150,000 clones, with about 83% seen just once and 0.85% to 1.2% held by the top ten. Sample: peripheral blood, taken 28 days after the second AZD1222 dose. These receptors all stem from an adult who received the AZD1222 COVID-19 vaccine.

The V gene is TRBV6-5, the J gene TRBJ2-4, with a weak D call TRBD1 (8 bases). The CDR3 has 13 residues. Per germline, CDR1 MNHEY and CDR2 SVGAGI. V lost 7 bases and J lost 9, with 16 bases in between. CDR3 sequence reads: CASTVNRGGIQYF. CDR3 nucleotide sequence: TGTGCCAGCACCGTAAACAGGGGGGGCATTCAGTACTTC.

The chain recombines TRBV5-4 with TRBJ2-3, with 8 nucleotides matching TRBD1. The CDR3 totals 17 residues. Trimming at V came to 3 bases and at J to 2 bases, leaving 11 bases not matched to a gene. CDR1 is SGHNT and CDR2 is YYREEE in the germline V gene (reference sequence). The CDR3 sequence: CASSYTDPGQDTDTQYF. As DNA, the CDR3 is TGTGCCAGCAGCTATACTGACCCGGGACAGGACACAGATACGCAGTATTTT.

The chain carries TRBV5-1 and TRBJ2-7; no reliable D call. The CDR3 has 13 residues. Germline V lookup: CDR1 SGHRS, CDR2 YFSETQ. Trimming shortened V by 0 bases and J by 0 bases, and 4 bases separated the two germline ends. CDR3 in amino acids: CASSLVTSYEQYF. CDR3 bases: TGCGCCAGCAGCTTGGTTACCTCCTACGAGCAGTACTTC.

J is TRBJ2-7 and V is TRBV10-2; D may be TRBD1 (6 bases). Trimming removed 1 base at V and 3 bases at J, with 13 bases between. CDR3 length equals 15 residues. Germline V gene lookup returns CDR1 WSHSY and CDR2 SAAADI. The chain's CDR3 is CASSELSWTDYEQYF. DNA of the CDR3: TGCGCCAGCAGTGAGTTGTCGTGGACAGACTACGAGCAGTACTTC.

This CDR3 reads CASSRGDRGHRGSYEQYF. Written as DNA, the CDR3 is TGTGCCAGCAGCCGAGGGGACAGGGGCCATCGGGGCTCCTACGAGCAGTACTTC. The chain carries TRBV14 and TRBJ2-7; the match to TRBD1 covers 10 bases. V was clipped by 4 bases and J by 0 bases; unmatched bases: 12. The germline V gene has CDR1 SGHDN and CDR2 FVKESK. The CDR3 length is 18 residues.

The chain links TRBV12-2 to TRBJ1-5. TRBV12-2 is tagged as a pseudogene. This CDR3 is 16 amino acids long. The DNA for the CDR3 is TGTGCAAGTCGCCGTGAGCGGGTAGATAGCAATCAGCCCCAGCATTTT. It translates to CASRRERVDSNQPQHF.

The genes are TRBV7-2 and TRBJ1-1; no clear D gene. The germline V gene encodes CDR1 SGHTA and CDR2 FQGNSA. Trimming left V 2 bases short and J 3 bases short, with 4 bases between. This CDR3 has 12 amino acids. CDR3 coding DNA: TGTGCCAGCAGCTTATCTTACACTGAAGCTTTCTTT. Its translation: CASSLSYTEAFF.

In DNA form, the CDR3 reads TGCAGTGCTAGTGACCGAACCTGGGGTGAGCAGTTCTTC. This gives the protein CSASDRTWGEQFF. V is TRBV20-1 and J is TRBJ2-1; D gene unclear. Trimming removed 3 bases at V and 9 bases at J, with 15 bases between. Germline V CDR1 and CDR2: DFQATT, SNEGSKA (reference sequence). This CDR3 contains 13 residues.

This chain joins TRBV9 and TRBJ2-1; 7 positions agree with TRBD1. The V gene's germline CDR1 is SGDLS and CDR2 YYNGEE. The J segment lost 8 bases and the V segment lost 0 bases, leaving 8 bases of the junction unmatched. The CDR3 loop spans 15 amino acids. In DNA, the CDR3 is TGTGCCAGCAGCGTAGTTGGGACAGCGGTTGATGAGCAGTTCTTC. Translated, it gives CASSVVGTAVDEQFF.

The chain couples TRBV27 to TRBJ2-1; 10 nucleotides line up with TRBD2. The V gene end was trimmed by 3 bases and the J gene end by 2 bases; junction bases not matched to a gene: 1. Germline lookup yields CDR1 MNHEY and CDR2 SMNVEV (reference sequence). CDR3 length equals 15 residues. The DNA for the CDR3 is TGTGCCAGCAGTTTTAGCGGGGGGCCCTACAATGAGCAGTTCTTC. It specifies CASSFSGGPYNEQFF.

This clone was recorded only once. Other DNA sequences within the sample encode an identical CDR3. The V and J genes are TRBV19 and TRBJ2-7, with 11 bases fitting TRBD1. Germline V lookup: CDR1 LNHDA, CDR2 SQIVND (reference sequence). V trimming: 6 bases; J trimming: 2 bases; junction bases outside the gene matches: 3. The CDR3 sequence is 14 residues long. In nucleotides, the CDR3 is TGTGCCAGTAGCCCGGGACAGGGGGCCTACGAGCAGTACTTC. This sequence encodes CASSPGQGAYEQYF. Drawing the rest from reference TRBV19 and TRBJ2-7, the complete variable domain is DGGITQSPKYLFRKEGQNVTLSCEQNLNHDAMYWYRQDPGQGLRLIYYSQIVNDFQKGDIAEGYSVSREKKESFPLTVTSAQKNPTAFYLCASSPGQGAYEQYFGPGTRLTVT.

The CDR3 DNA sequence: TGTGCCAGCAGCTTCTCCCCCGGGACTAGCGCCCTTCAGGGCCAGTACTTC. Protein sequence: CASSFSPGTSALQGQYF. This chain joins TRBV7-9 and TRBJ2-5, with 10 bases matching TRBD2. In germline, CDR1 is SEHNR, CDR2 FQNEAQ (reference sequence). CDR3 size: 17 residues. V lost 3 bases to trimming and J lost 10 bases; unmatched junction nucleotides: 17. Using reference TRBV7-9 and TRBJ2-5 for the parts outside the CDR3, the full variable domain is DTGVSQNPRHKITKRGQNVTFRCDPISEHNRLYWYRQTLGQGPEFLTYFQNEAQLEKSRLLSDRFSAERPKGSFSTLEIQRTEQGDSAMYLCASSFSPGTSALQGQYFGPGTRLLVL.

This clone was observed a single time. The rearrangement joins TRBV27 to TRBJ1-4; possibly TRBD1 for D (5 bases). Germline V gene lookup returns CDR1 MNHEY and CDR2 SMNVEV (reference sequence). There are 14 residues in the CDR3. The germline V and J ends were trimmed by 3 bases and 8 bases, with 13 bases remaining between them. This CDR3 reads CASSFSGTGEKLFF. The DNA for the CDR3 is TGTGCCAGCAGTTTCTCCGGGACTGGCGAAAAACTGTTTTTT.

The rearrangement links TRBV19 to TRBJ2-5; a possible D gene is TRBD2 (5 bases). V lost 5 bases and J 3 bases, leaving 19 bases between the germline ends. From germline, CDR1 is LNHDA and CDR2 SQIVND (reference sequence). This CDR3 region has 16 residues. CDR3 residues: CASSPLSGILKETQYF. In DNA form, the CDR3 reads TGTGCCAGTAGTCCACTGTCGGGGATTCTTAAAGAGACCCAGTACTTC.

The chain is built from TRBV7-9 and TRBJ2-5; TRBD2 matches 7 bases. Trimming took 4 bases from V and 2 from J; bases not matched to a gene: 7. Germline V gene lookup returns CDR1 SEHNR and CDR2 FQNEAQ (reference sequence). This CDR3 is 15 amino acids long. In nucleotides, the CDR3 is TGTGCCAGCAGCTCGGGCCCGGGACTACAAGAGACCCAGTACTTC. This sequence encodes CASSSGPGLQETQYF. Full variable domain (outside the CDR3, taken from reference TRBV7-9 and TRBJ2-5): DTGVSQNPRHKITKRGQNVTFRCDPISEHNRLYWYRQTLGQGPEFLTYFQNEAQLEKSRLLSDRFSAERPKGSFSTLEIQRTEQGDSAMYLCASSSGPGLQETQYFGPGTRLLVL.

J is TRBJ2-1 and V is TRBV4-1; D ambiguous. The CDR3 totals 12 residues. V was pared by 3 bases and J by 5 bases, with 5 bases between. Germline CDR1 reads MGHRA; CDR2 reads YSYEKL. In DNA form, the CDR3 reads TGCGCCAGCAGCCACGTGAACAATGAGCAGTTCTTC. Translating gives CASSHVNNEQFF.

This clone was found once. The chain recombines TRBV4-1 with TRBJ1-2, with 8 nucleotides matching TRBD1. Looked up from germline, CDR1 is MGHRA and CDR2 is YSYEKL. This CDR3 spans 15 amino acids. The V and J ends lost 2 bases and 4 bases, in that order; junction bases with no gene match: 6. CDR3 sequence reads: CASSQPGQVTYGYTF. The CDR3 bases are TGCGCCAGCAGCCAACCGGGACAGGTGACCTATGGCTACACCTTC.

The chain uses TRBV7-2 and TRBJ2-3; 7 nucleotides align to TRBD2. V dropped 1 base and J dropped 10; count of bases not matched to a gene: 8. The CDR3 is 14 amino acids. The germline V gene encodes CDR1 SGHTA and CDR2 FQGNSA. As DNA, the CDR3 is TGTGCCAGCAGCTTAGAGAGCGGGGTTCCGGCGCAGTATTTT. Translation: CASSLESGVPAQYF.

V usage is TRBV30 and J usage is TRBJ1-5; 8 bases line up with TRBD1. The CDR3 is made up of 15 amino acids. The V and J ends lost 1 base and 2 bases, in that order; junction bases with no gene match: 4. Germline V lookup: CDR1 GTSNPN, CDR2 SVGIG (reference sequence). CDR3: CAWSGDRGRNQPQHF. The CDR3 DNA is TGTGCCTGGAGTGGAGACAGGGGACGCAATCAGCCCCAGCATTTT.

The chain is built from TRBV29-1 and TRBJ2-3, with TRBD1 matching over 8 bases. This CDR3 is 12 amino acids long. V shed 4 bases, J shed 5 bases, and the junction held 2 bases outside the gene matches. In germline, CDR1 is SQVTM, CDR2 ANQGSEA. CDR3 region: CSVGQGIDTQYF. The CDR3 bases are TGCAGCGTTGGACAGGGGATAGATACGCAGTATTTT.

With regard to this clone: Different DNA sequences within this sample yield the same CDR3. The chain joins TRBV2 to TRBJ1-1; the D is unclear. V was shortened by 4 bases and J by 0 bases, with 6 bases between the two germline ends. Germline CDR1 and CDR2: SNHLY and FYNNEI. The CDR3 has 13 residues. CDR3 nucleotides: TGTGCCAGCAGTGCCGGCCTGAACACTGAAGCTTTCTTT. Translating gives CASSAGLNTEAFF.